This is a list of T cell receptor beta chains from one sample in a study of blood T cell repertoires in COVID-19. The repertoire was sequenced with immunoSEQ multiplex PCR; TCRdb's copy has only in-frame clones and lacks some. The table shows 150,000 to 190,000 clones, with approximately 73% occurring only once. Sequences were obtained from peripheral blood. These receptors came from an elderly woman with acute or convalescent COVID-19. The CDR3 runs from the conserved cysteine through the conserved F or W. The D gene is left open where the match is weak. Size tells how often a clone was seen (once, few, many) or the class of an expanded clone, and some rows leave it out.

d_gene	v_gene	abundance	len	j_gene	CDR3nt	CDR3aa
NA	TRBV28	once	15	TRBJ1-3	TGTGCCAGCATCACCGCGGGGGAGACTGGAAACACCATATATTTT	CASITAGETGNTIYF
NA	TRBV7-8	NA	14	TRBJ1-6	TGTGCCAGCAGGACACAGGGTAATAATTCACCCCTCCACTTT	CASRTQGNNSPLHF
NA	TRBV12-3/TRBV12-4	NA	13	TRBJ1-4	TGTGCCAGCAAATTGGGTTTAGCAGGGCCGCTGTTTTTT	CASKLGLAGPLFF
TRBD1	TRBV15	NA	14	TRBJ1-2	TGTGCCACCAGCTTAGACAGGGGCACCTATGGCTACACCTTC	CATSLDRGTYGYTF
TRBD1	TRBV3-1/TRBV3-2	NA	16	TRBJ1-5	TGTGCCAGCAGCCAGGGGACAGTGAGCAGCAATCAGCCCCAGCATTTT	CASSQGTVSSNQPQHF
TRBD2	TRBV7-7	NA	15	TRBJ2-2	TGTGCTAGCAGCTCCGGGCTAGCGGGACCCGGGGAGCTGTTTTTT	CASSSGLAGPGELFF
TRBD2	TRBV19	NA	18	TRBJ2-1	TGTGCCAGTAGGCTAATAGGGACTAGCGGGAGGGCGGGCAATGAGCAGTTCTTC	CASRLIGTSGRAGNEQFF
NA	TRBV3-1/TRBV3-2	NA	13	TRBJ1-5	TGTGCCAGCAGCCAAGACAGGCTTCAGCCCCAGCATTTT	CASSQDRLQPQHF
NA	TRBV5-4	few	15	TRBJ1-1	TGTGCCAGCAGCTTGGCCGCCCAGGGGCATATTGAAGCTTTCTTT	CASSLAAQGHIEAFF
NA	TRBV7-8	NA	16	TRBJ2-2	TGTGCCAGCAGCTCTCGCAGGGATCCAACGACCGGGGAGCTGTTTTTT	CASSSRRDPTTGELFF
TRBD1	TRBV6-2/TRBV6-3	few	16	TRBJ1-5	TGTGCCAGCAGTTCGGGACAGACCCTATGGGTTCAGCCCCAGCATTTT	CASSSGQTLWVQPQHF
NA	TRBV6-6	NA	14	TRBJ1-5	TGTGCCAGCCTTACAGGGATAAGCAATCAGCCCCAGCATTTT	CASLTGISNQPQHF
TRBD1	TRBV29-1	NA	16	TRBJ2-3	TGCAGCGTTCAGAGGGGTCGGGACAGGAGCACAGATACGCAGTATTTT	CSVQRGRDRSTDTQYF
TRBD2	TRBV10-3	NA	15	TRBJ2-3	TGTGCCATCAGAGATGGGACTAGCGGTGCAGATACGCAGTATTTT	CAIRDGTSGADTQYF
TRBD1	TRBV6-5	NA	15	TRBJ2-5	TGTGCCAGCAGATCACAGGGGGCGCAGGAGGAGACCCAGTACTTC	CASRSQGAQEETQYF